This T cell receptor (beta chain) was recorded in a study of shared clonotypes between healthy human individuals. Overall study context: For every donor, three CD4 naive, three CD4 memory, two CD8 naive and one CD8 memory plates were used. Study-level points and caveats: Sequencing depth was predicted to influence how clonotypes are shared among donors. Compared with clonotypes that all four donors shared, non-shared clonotypes had lower generation probabilities.

A CD45RA+ naive subset and a CD45RA-negative memory subset were split from CD4+ cells. This CDR3 is 14 amino acids long. Germline CDR1 MNHNS, CDR2 SASEGT. The V gene lost 5 bases and the J gene lost 2 bases, with 13 bases spanning the gap. Of note for this clone: The target antigen is unknown.

The protocol was immunoSEQ multiplex PCR, while the TCRdb copy is restricted to in-frame clones and leaves out a portion. The table lists roughly 700,000 clones, approximately 79% of them singletons. The sequencing sample was made of memory CD4+ T cells sorted from blood. As to subset: CD45RA-negative fraction. The chain employs TRBV6-1 and TRBJ2-7; D might be TRBD1 or TRBD2, each matching 5 bases. The clonotype was recovered from a woman in her 30s in good health. The CDR3: CASSPRLGAYEQYF. The CDR3 DNA follows: TGTGCCAGCAGTCCCCGATTGGGGGCCTACGAGCAGTACTTC.